The 12 T cell receptor beta chains below all came from one sample that was sequenced in a study of blood T cell repertoires in COVID-19. Produced via immunoSEQ multiplex PCR; TCRdb's table is partial and in-frame only. The sample shows 100,000 or so clones, around nine tenths of them seen only once. The sequenced sample was peripheral blood. The receptors come from a woman in her 50s in a cohort sampled during active COVID-19.

This clone was observed once. The chain joins TRBV7-2 to TRBJ2-7; D may be TRBD2 (6 bases). The ends were cut back, 5 bases at V and 3 bases at J, with 17 bases in the middle. CDR1 and CDR2 from the germline V gene are SGHTA and FQGNSA. There are 15 residues in the CDR3. This CDR3 reads CASSPGGGKNYEQYF. CDR3 coding DNA: TGTGCCAGCAGCCCAGGTGGGGGGAAGAACTACGAGCAGTACTTC.

Only a few counts were recorded for this clone. J is TRBJ1-1 and V is TRBV4-1; 11 positions agree with TRBD1. CDR1 is MGHRA and CDR2 is YSYEKL in the germline V gene. The trim removed 1 base at V and 1 base at J, leaving 11 bases unmatched. The CDR3 loop spans 19 amino acids. The CDR3 nucleotides are TGCGCCAGCAGCCAAGCCTCGGACAGGGGGCGAAAAAGGAACACTGAAGCTTTCTTT. Its translation: CASSQASDRGRKRNTEAFF.

The V gene is TRBV6-5, the J gene TRBJ2-1, with a weak D call TRBD1 (7 bases). V lost 3 bases and J 9 bases, leaving 21 bases between the germline ends. The germline CDR1 and CDR2 sequences are MNHEY and SVGAGI. The CDR3 runs to 16 residues. The CDR3, as DNA: TGTGCCAGCAGTTATTGGGCAGGGGGGAGCATCGGTGAGCAGTTCTTC. Encoded protein: CASSYWAGGSIGEQFF.

The chain has TRBV24-1 and TRBJ1-5; 9 positions match TRBD1. Germline values: CDR1 KGHDR, CDR2 SFDVKD. The junction had 6 bases not matched to a gene; V was cut back by 3 bases and J by 7 bases. The CDR3 has 15 residues. CDR3 coding DNA: TGTGCCACCAGTGATACCACAGGGGGCGGGCAGCCCCAGCATTTT. It translates to CATSDTTGGGQPQHF.

This clone was detected once. The rearrangement joins TRBV19 to TRBJ1-3, with 7 positions matching TRBD1. Germline-derived CDR1 and CDR2 are LNHDA and SQIVND (reference sequence). V was clipped by 5 bases and J by 5 bases; unmatched bases: 9. The CDR3 contains 15 residues. This chain's CDR3 is CASSLRGQERNTIYF. CDR3 sequence (DNA): TGTGCCAGTAGTCTGAGGGGGCAGGAGAGAAACACCATATATTTT.

This chain uses TRBV5-4 with TRBJ1-2, with 9 positions matching TRBD1. Germline V gene lookup returns CDR1 SGHNT and CDR2 YYREEE (reference sequence). The CDR3 sequence is 16 residues long. V trimming: 2 bases; J trimming: 7 bases; junction bases outside the gene matches: 12. Here the CDR3 DNA reads TGTGCCAGCAGCTTCGGGACAGGGAAATACGTAGCTGGCTACACCTTC. The encoded protein is CASSFGTGKYVAGYTF.

Only a few counts were recorded for this clone. The V call is TRBV5-1, the J call TRBJ1-6; D remains unclear. Germline lookup yields CDR1 SGHRS and CDR2 YFSETQ. This CDR3 is 15 amino acids long. V was clipped by 0 bases and J by 9 bases, with 13 bases between them. CDR3 nucleotides: TGCGCCAGCAGCTTGGACCGTGGGCCCGGTTCACCCCTCCACTTT. Encoded protein: CASSLDRGPGSPLHF.

This chain connects TRBV19 to TRBJ2-1, with a possible D match to TRBD1 (5 bases). The CDR3 length is 14 residues. V dropped 5 bases and J dropped 8 bases, with 16 bases sitting between them. Per germline, CDR1 LNHDA and CDR2 SQIVND (reference sequence). The CDR3 region is CASSDDWGLDEQFF. The CDR3 DNA sequence: TGTGCCAGTAGTGACGACTGGGGCCTAGATGAGCAGTTCTTC.

The sample holds one count of this clone. The chain is built from TRBV11-1 and TRBJ2-2; D is undetermined. Trimming shortened V by 1 base and J by 2 bases, and 2 bases separated the two germline ends. CDR1 and CDR2 from the germline V gene are SGHAT and FQDESV (reference sequence). The CDR3 runs to 13 residues. The CDR3: CASSLVNTGELFF. In nucleotides, the CDR3 is TGTGCCAGCAGCTTAGTAAACACCGGGGAGCTGTTTTTT.

This chain joins TRBV7-9 and TRBJ1-1; possibly TRBD1 for D (5 bases). This CDR3 has 14 amino acids. The V end lost 3 bases, the J end lost 2 bases, and 10 bases lay between the germline ends. The V gene's germline CDR1 is SEHNR and CDR2 FQNEAQ (reference sequence). The CDR3 is CASSLQGVNTEAFF. The CDR3, as DNA: TGTGCCAGCAGCTTGCAGGGCGTCAACACTGAAGCTTTCTTT.

The gene calls are TRBV6-5 and TRBJ1-6; 7 bases are a match to TRBD1. The germline V gene has CDR1 MNHEY and CDR2 SVGAGI. V lost 6 bases to trimming and J lost 13 bases; unmatched junction nucleotides: 12. The CDR3 length is 14 residues. The CDR3: CASRRGQPPSPLHF. The CDR3 DNA is TGTGCCAGCAGGAGGGGACAGCCGCCGTCGCCCCTCCACTTT.

J is TRBJ1-5 and V is TRBV3-1 (or the pseudogene TRBV3-2), with a possible D match to TRBD1 (6 bases). This CDR3 contains 15 residues. Germline V gene sequence: CDR1 LGHDT, CDR2 YNNKEL (reference sequence). Trimming left V 0 bases short and J 6 bases short, with 12 bases between. The CDR3 sequence: CASSQDRGTSQPQHF. In DNA, the CDR3 is TGTGCCAGCAGCCAAGATAGGGGGACAAGTCAGCCCCAGCATTTT.